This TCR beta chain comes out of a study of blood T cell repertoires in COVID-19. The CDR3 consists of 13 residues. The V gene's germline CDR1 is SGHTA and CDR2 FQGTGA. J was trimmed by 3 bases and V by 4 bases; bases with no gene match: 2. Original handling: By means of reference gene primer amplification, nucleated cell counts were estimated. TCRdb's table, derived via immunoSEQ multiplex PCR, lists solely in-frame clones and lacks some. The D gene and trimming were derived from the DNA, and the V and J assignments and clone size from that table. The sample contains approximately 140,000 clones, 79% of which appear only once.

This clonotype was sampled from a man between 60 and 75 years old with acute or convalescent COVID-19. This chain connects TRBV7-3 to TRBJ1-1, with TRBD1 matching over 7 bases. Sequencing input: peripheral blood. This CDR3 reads CASSSQGYTEAFF. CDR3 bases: TGTGCCAGCAGCTCACAGGGGTACACTGAAGCTTTCTTT.